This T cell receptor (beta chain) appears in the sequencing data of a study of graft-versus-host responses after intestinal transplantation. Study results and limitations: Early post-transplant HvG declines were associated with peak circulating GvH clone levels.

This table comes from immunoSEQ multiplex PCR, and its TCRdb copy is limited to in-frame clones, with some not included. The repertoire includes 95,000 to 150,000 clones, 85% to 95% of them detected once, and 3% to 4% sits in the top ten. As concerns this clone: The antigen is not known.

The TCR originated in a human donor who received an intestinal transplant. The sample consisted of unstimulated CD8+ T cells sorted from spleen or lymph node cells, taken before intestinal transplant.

CDR3: CASSLVGQQETQYF. The CDR3 DNA reads as TGTGCCAGCAGCTTAGTCGGGCAGCAAGAGACCCAGTACTTC. The V gene is TRBV7-9, the J gene TRBJ2-5; D gene uncertain. The CDR3 covers 14 residues. Trimming removed 1 base at V and 2 bases at J, with 8 bases between. Germline CDR1 reads SEHNR; CDR2 reads FQNEAQ (reference sequence).